This T cell receptor beta chain came from a study of PD-L1 blockade in urothelial cancer. The wider study: Typically, measured as a median, blood samples had 140,000 or so T cells.

Time point of the sample: peripheral blood 6 weeks after treatment start. Regarding the study as a whole: Pretreatment TCR clonality in blood, when below the median, was predictive of better survival.

Templates that were synthetic TCR analogs were spiked into each PCR. The repertoire was sequenced with immunoSEQ multiplex PCR; TCRdb's copy has only in-frame clones and lacks some. In the table there are 100,000 to 150,000 clones, about 84% of which are singletons. Comment on this clone: What it recognizes is unknown.

This CDR3 contains 19 residues. From germline, CDR1 is SGHAT and CDR2 FQNNGV. The V gene end was trimmed by 5 bases and the J gene end by 6 bases; junction bases not matched to a gene: 17. This rearrangement joins TRBV11-2 to TRBJ2-3; 13 bases line up with TRBD2. The sample here was PBMCs, taken around atezolizumab (anti-PD-L1) treatment. This receptor was taken from a man over 45 with urothelial cancer. The CDR3 region is CASSTGRWGGLAGVDTQYF. CDR3 nucleotides: TGTGCCAGCAGCACGGGCAGGTGGGGTGGACTAGCGGGAGTGGATACGCAGTATTTT.